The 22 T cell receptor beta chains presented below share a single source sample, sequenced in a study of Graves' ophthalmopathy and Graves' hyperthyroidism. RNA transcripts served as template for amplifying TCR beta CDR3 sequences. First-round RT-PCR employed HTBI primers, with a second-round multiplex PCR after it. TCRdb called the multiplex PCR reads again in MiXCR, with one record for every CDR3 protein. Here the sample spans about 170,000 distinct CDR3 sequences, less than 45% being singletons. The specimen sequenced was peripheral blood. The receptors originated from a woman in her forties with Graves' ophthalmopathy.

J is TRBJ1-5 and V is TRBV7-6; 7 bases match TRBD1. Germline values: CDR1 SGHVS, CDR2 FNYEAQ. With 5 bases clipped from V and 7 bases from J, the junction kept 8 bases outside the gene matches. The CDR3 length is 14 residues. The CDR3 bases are TGTGCCAGCAGCCTAAGACAGGGAGAACAGCCCCAGCATTTT. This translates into CASSLRQGEQPQHF.

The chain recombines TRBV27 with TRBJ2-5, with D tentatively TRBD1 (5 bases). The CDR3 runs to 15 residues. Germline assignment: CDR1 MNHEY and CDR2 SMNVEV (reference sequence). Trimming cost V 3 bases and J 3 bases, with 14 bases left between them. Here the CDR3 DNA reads TGTGCCAGCAGTTTCGTCAGGGCGTCGGAAGAGACCCAGTACTTC. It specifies CASSFVRASEETQYF.

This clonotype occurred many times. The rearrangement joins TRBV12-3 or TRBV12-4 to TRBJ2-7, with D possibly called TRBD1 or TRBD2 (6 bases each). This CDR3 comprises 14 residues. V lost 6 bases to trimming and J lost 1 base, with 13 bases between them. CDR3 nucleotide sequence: TGTGCCAGCAGGCTCGGAGGGGGGTCCTACGAGCAGTACTTC. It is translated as CASRLGGGSYEQYF.

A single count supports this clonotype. CDR3 sequence: CASSSPGAGDNSPLHF. The DNA for the CDR3 is TGTGCCAGCAGTTCCCCCGGGGCGGGAGATAATTCACCCCTCCACTTT. This chain connects TRBV28 to TRBJ1-6; tentatively, D is TRBD1 (5 bases). The CDR3 has 16 residues. Germline CDR1 is MDHEN and CDR2 is SYDVKM. V lost 4 bases to trimming and J lost 5 bases, with 15 bases between them.

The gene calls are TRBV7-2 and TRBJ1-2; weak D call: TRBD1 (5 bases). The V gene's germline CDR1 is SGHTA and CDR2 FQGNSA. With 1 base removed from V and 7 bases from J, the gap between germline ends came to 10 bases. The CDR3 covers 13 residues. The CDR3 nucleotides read TGTGCCAGCAGCTTAGAAGAGGGGTCTGGCTACACCTTC. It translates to CASSLEEGSGYTF.

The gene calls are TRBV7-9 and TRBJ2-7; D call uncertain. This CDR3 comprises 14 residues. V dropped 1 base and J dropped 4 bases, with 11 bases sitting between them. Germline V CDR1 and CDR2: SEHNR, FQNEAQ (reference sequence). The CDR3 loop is CASSLGGVGYEQYF. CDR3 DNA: TGTGCCAGCAGCTTAGGAGGAGTAGGATACGAGCAGTACTTC.

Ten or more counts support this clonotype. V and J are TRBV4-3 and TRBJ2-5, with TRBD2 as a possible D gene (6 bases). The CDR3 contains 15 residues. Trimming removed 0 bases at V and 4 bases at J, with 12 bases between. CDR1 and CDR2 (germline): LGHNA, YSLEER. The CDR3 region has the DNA TGCGCCAGCAGCCAAGAGCCTCAGGGAGGAGAGACCCAGTACTTC. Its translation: CASSQEPQGGETQYF.

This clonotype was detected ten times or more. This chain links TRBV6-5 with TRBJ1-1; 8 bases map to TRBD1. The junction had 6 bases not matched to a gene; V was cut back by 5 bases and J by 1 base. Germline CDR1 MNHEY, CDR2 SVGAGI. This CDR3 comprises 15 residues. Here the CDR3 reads CASSTQGAWNTEAFF. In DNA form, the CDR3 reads TGTGCCAGCAGTACTCAGGGGGCTTGGAACACTGAAGCTTTCTTT.

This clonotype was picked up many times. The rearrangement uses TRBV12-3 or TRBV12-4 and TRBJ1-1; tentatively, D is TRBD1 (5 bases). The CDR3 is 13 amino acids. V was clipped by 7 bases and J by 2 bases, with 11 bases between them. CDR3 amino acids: CASTPQGNTEAFF. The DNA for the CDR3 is TGTGCCAGCACCCCGCAGGGCAACACTGAAGCTTTCTTT.

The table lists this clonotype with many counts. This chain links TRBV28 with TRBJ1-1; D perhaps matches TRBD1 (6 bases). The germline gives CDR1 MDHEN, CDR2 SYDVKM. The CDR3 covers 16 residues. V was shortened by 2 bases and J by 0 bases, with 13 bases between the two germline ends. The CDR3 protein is CASSLQGQGMNTEAFF. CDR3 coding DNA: TGTGCCAGCAGTTTACAGGGACAAGGCATGAACACTGAAGCTTTCTTT.

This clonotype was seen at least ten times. The CDR3 nucleotides read TGTGCCAGCAGTTTAAGGAGGGATACTGAAGCTTTCTTT. Translation gives CASSLRRDTEAFF. The rearrangement joins TRBV27 to TRBJ1-1; D is ambiguous. This CDR3 has 13 amino acids. V was clipped by 2 bases and J by 5 bases, with 9 bases between them. CDR1 and CDR2 (germline): MNHEY, SMNVEV (reference sequence).

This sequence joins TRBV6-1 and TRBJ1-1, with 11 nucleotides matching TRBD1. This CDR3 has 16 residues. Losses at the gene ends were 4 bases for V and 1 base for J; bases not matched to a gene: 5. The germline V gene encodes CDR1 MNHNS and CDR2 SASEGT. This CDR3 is CASSVGQGAKNTEAFF. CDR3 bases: TGTGCCAGCAGTGTCGGACAGGGGGCGAAGAACACTGAAGCTTTCTTT.

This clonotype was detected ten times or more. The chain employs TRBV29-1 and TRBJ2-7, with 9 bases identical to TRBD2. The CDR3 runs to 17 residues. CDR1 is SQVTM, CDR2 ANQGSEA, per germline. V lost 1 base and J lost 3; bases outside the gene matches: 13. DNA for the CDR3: TGCAGCGTTGAAGGGGTTCACGGACTAGCGCCTAACTACGAGCAGTACTTC. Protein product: CSVEGVHGLAPNYEQYF.

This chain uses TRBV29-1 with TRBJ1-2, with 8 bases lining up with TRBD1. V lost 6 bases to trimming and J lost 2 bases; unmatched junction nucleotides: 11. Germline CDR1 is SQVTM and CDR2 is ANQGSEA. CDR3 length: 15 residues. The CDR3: CSVRSGTGNNYGYTF. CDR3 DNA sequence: TGCAGCGTCAGATCCGGGACAGGAAACAACTATGGCTACACCTTC.

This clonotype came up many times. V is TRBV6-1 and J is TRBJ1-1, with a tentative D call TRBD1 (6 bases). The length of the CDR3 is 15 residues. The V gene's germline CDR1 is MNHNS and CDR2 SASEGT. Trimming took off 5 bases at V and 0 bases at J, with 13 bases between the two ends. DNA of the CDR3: TGTGCCAGCAGTACGACAGGATTGATGAACACTGAAGCTTTCTTT. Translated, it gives CASSTTGLMNTEAFF.

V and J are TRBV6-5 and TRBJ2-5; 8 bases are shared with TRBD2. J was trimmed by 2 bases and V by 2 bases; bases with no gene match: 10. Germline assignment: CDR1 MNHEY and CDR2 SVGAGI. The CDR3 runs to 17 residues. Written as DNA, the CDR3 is TGTGCCAGCAGTTACACTTATAGCGGGAACAAACAAGAGACCCAGTACTTC. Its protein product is CASSYTYSGNKQETQYF.

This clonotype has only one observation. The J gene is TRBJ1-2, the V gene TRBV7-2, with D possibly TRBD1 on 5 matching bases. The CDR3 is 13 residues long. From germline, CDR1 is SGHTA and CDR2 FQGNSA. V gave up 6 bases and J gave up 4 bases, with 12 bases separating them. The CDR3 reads CASSRSGGYGYTF. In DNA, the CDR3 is TGTGCCAGCAGTCGTAGCGGGGGCTATGGCTACACCTTC. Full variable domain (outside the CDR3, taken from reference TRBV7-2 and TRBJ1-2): GAGVSQSPSNKVTEKGKDVELRCDPISGHTALYWYRQSLGQGLEFLIYFQGNSAPDKSGLPSDRFSAERTGGSVSTLTIQRTQQEDSAVYLCASSRSGGYGYTFGSGTRLTVV.

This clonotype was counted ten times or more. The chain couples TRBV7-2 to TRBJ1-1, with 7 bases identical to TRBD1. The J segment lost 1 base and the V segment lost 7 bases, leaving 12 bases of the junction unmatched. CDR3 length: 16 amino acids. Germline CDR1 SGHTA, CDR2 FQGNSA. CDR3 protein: CASTYRGFGSNTEAFF. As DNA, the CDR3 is TGTGCCAGCACATACAGGGGTTTCGGGTCGAACACTGAAGCTTTCTTT.

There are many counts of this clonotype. The CDR3 sequence is CASSRGRWNTEAFF. CDR3 bases: TGTGCCAGCAGTAGGGGACGGTGGAACACTGAAGCTTTCTTT. V is TRBV6-2 or TRBV6-3 and J is TRBJ1-1; possibly TRBD1 for D (5 bases). In germline, CDR1 is MNHEY, CDR2 SVGEGT. The CDR3 loop spans 14 amino acids. The ends were cut back, 5 bases at V and 1 base at J, with 11 bases in the middle.

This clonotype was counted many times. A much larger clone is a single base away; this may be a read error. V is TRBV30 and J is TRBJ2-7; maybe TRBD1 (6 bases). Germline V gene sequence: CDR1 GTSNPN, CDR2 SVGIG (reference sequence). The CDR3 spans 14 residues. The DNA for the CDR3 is TGTGCCTGGAGTATTCCGGCAGGGGTATACGGGCAGTACTTC. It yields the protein CAWSIPAGVYGQYF.

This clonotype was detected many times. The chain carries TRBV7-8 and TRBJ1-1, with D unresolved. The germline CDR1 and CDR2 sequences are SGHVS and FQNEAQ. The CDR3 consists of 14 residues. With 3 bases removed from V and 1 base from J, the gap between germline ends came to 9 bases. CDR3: CASSFHRGNTEAFF. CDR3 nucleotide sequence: TGTGCCAGCAGCTTTCATCGGGGGAACACTGAAGCTTTCTTT.

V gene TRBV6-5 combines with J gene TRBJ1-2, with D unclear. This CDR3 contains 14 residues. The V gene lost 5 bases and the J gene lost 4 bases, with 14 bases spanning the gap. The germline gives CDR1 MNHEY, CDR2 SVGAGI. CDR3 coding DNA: TGTGCCAGCAGTAACCGGGCTGGAGGCTATGGCTACACCTTC. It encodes CASSNRAGGYGYTF.